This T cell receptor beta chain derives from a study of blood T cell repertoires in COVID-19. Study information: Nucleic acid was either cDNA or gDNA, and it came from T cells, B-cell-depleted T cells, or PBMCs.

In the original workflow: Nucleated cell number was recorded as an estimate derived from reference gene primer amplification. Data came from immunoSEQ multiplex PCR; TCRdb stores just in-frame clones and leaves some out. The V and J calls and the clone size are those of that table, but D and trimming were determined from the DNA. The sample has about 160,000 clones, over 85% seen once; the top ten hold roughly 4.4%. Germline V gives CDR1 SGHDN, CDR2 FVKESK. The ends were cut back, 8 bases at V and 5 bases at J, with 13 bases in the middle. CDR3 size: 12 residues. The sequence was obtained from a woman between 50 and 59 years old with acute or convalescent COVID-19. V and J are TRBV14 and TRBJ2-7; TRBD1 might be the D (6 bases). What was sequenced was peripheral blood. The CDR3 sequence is CASAMGAHEQYF. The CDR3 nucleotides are TGTGCCAGCGCCATGGGGGCTCACGAGCAGTACTTC.